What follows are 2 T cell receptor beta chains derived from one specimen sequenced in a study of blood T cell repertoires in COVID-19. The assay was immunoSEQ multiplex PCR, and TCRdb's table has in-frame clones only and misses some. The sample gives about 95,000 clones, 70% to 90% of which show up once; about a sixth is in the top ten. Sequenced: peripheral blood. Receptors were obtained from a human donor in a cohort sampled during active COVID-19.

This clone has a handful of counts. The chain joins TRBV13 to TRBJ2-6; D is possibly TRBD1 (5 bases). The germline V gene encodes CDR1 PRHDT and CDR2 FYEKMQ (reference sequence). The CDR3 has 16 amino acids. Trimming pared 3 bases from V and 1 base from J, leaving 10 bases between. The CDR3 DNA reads TGTGCCAGCAGCTTGACAGAGTTATCTGGGGCCAACGTCCTGACTTTC. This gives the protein CASSLTELSGANVLTF.

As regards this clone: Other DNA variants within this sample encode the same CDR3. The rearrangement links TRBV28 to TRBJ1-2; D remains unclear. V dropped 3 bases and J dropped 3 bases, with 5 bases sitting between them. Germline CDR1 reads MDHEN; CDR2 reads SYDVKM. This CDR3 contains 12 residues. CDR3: CASSLGDYGYTF. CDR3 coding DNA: TGTGCCAGCAGTTTGGGAGACTATGGCTACACCTTC.